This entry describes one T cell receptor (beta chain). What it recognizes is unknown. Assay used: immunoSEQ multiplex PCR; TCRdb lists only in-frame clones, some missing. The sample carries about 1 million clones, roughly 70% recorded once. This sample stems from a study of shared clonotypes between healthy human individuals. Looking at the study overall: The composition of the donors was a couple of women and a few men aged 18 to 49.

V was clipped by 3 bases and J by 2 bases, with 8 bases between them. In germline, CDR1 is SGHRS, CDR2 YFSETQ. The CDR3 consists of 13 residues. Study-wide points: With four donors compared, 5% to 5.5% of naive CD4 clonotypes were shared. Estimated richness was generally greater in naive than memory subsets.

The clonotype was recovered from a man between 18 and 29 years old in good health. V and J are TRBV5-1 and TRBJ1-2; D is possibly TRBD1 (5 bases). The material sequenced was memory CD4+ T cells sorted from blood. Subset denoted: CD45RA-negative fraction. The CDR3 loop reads CASSSQVNYGYTF. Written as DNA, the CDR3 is TGCGCCAGCAGCTCACAGGTGAACTATGGCTACACCTTC.